This section outlines one T cell receptor (beta chain) sequence together with its context. Antigen specificity is unknown. TCRdb reprocessed the 5' RACE reads with MiXCR, giving one entry per CDR3 protein. The sample contains some 350,000 distinct CDR3 sequences, roughly 13% of which appear only once. Trimming removed 5 bases from V and 2 bases from J, with 18 bases in between. The CDR3 runs to 16 residues. Germline V gene lookup returns CDR1 SGHVS and CDR2 FQNEAQ. This sample was included in a study of T-cell memory formation after mild COVID-19. Turning to the study itself: Clusters were largely donor specific. Study-level points and caveats: Clonal second-wave expansions that peaked on day 37 had unconfirmed SARS-CoV-2 specificity. Contracting CD8+ clones were enriched in EMRA, CD4+ mainly in CM and EM. Memory cells collected pre-infection included some clones that later responded, suggesting cross-reactive memory joined.

The TCR was taken from a man aged 18-30 years who had mild COVID-19 (a few samples of this study predate the infection). Cell type and time point are not known. Sequenced sample: PBMCs or a T cell subset sorted from them (not recorded which). The V gene is TRBV7-8, the J gene TRBJ1-2, with D perhaps matching TRBD1 (5 bases). The CDR3 reads CASSPFATAFNYGYTF. The CDR3 DNA follows: TGTGCCAGCAGCCCTTTCGCGACAGCCTTCAACTATGGCTACACCTTC.